Following are 18 T cell receptor beta chains from one sample sequenced in a study of shared clonotypes between healthy human individuals. Clones were read by immunoSEQ multiplex PCR, and TCRdb kept only the in-frame ones, dropping some. The data hold over a million clones, with nearly 99% observed a single time. The sample was naive CD4+ T cells sorted from blood. Described subset: CD45RA+ positively selected. These receptors were collected from a young man in good health.

This chain connects TRBV7-6 to TRBJ1-3; D unresolved. The germline V gene encodes CDR1 SGHVS and CDR2 FNYEAQ. The CDR3 runs 12 residues. Trimming took 2 bases from V and 4 from J, leaving 3 bases between them. The CDR3 DNA reads as TGTGCCAGCAGCTTACCGGGAAACACCATATATTTT. It translates to CASSLPGNTIYF.

This clone was seen just once. This specimen includes other DNA sequences encoding the same CDR3. The rearrangement links TRBV5-1 to TRBJ2-7; the D is unclear. The length of the CDR3 is 13 residues. V was pared by 3 bases and J by 2 bases, with 9 bases between. Looked up from germline, CDR1 is SGHRS and CDR2 is YFSETQ. In DNA, the CDR3 is TGCGCCAGCAGCTCGGACGGAACCTACGAGCAGTACTTC. Encoded protein: CASSSDGTYEQYF.

This clone was picked up one time. The J gene is TRBJ2-7, the V gene TRBV5-6; the match to TRBD1 covers 9 bases. V shed 3 bases, J shed 3 bases, and the junction held 7 bases outside the gene matches. Per the germline V gene, CDR1 is SGHDT and CDR2 is YYEEEE. The CDR3 totals 15 residues. The CDR3 spells CASSSLGTGYYEQYF. For the CDR3, the DNA is TGTGCCAGCAGCTCCTTGGGGACAGGGTACTACGAGCAGTACTTC.

This chain connects TRBV5-6 to TRBJ2-3; a possible D gene is TRBD2 (5 bases). The CDR3 spans 14 residues. The germline V gene has CDR1 SGHDT and CDR2 YYEEEE. V dropped 4 bases and J dropped 2 bases, with 11 bases sitting between them. The CDR3 is CASSPRTYTDTQYF. CDR3 nucleotide sequence: TGTGCCAGCAGCCCTAGGACTTACACAGATACGCAGTATTTT.

The genes are TRBV5-4 and TRBJ2-7; 14 bases are a match to TRBD2. With V trimmed by 2 bases and J by 1 base, 11 bases remained unmatched. CDR1 and CDR2 from the germline V gene are SGHNT and YYREEE (reference sequence). CDR3 length equals 19 residues. The CDR3 DNA is TGTGCCAGCAGCTTATATAGGACTAGCGGGAGGTACGATTCCTACGAGCAGTACTTC. Translating gives CASSLYRTSGRYDSYEQYF.

The rearrangement joins TRBV6-9 to TRBJ2-7; TRBD2 agrees at 7 bases. V lost 9 bases, J lost 3 bases, and 8 bases stayed unmatched. This CDR3 is 13 amino acids long. Germline CDR1 reads MNHGY; CDR2 reads SVAAGI. Here the CDR3 DNA reads TGTGCCAGGGGGGGGAAGGCCCTCTACGAGCAGTACTTC. This sequence encodes CARGGKALYEQYF.

The rearrangement links TRBV7-9 to TRBJ2-3; no clear D gene. The germline CDR1 and CDR2 sequences are SEHNR and FQNEAQ (reference sequence). Trimming cost V 3 bases and J 1 base, with 23 bases left between them. The CDR3 is made up of 19 amino acids. CDR3 amino acids: CASSLEVWVTSERTDTQYF. As DNA, the CDR3 is TGTGCCAGCAGCTTGGAAGTTTGGGTTACGAGCGAACGCACAGATACGCAGTATTTT.

The rearrangement joins TRBV14 to TRBJ2-3, with D uncertain. The CDR3 is 13 amino acids. The V gene lost 2 bases and the J gene lost 8 bases, with 11 bases spanning the gap. In germline, CDR1 is SGHDN, CDR2 FVKESK. For the CDR3, the DNA is TGTGCCAGCAGCCAAAGGACCGATGGTACGCAGTATTTT. It yields the protein CASSQRTDGTQYF.

J is TRBJ2-5 and V is TRBV29-1, with unresolved D. This CDR3 has 12 residues. CDR1 and CDR2 (germline): SQVTM, ANQGSEA. The ends were cut back, 8 bases at V and 5 bases at J, with 15 bases in the middle. CDR3 amino acids: CSYSLVSETQYF. The CDR3 nucleotides are TGCAGCTACTCCCTAGTCAGCGAGACCCAGTACTTC.

The rearrangement joins TRBV28 to TRBJ1-5, with TRBD1 identical over 7 bases. Per germline, CDR1 MDHEN and CDR2 SYDVKM. The CDR3 contains 14 residues. V shed 6 bases and J 2 bases; nucleotides not matched to a gene: 4. CDR3 loop: CASRTGLGNQPQHF. DNA for the CDR3: TGTGCCAGCAGGACAGGGCTCGGCAATCAGCCCCAGCATTTT.

The chain couples TRBV27 to TRBJ2-3, with unresolved D. In germline, CDR1 is MNHEY, CDR2 SMNVEV (reference sequence). Trimming took 6 bases from V and 0 from J, leaving 1 base between them. The CDR3 consists of 11 residues. CDR3 sequence (DNA): TGTGCCAGCAGGAGCACAGATACGCAGTATTTT. Translating gives CASRSTDTQYF.

This rearrangement joins TRBV9 to TRBJ2-1, with TRBD1 matching over 7 bases. CDR3 size: 13 residues. Germline V gene sequence: CDR1 SGDLS, CDR2 YYNGEE. J was trimmed by 5 bases and V by 3 bases; bases with no gene match: 2. CDR3 residues: CASSETGNNEQFF. The CDR3, as DNA: TGTGCCAGCAGCGAGACAGGGAACAATGAGCAGTTCTTC.

This sequence joins TRBV7-6 and TRBJ2-3; 9 positions agree with TRBD2. Germline CDR1 and CDR2: SGHVS and FNYEAQ. The ends lost 9 bases at V and 5 bases at J; junction bases unmatched: 15. The CDR3 sequence is 16 residues long. Here the CDR3 DNA reads TGTGCCAGTCTTAAAAGGGCGGGAGGGCCGGTAGATACGCAGTATTTT. It is translated as CASLKRAGGPVDTQYF.

The chain joins TRBV12-5 to TRBJ1-3; D gene ambiguous. This CDR3 is built from 13 residues. Per germline, CDR1 LGHNT and CDR2 FRNRAP. Trimming removed 3 bases from V and 8 bases from J, with 11 bases in between. In nucleotides, the CDR3 is TGTGCTAGTGGTTTAAGTTTTGAAGACACCATATATTTT. Protein product: CASGLSFEDTIYF.

The V call is TRBV6-5, the J call TRBJ2-7; 9 nucleotides align to TRBD2. Losses at the gene ends were 6 bases for V and 6 bases for J; bases not matched to a gene: 9. Germline CDR1 and CDR2: MNHEY and SVGAGI. This CDR3 has 14 residues. The CDR3 protein is CASRPGLALPEQYF. In nucleotides, the CDR3 is TGTGCCAGCAGACCGGGACTAGCCCTCCCCGAGCAGTACTTC.

The V gene is TRBV6-5, the J gene TRBJ2-1; D tentatively reads TRBD1 or TRBD2 (5 bases each). Germline loops: CDR1 MNHEY, CDR2 SVGAGI. V lost 2 bases to trimming and J lost 6 bases, with 14 bases between them. The CDR3 extends over 15 amino acids. The CDR3 DNA reads TGTGCCAGCAGTTACCCGAATGGGGGTTTCAATGAGCAGTTCTTC. Protein sequence: CASSYPNGGFNEQFF.

The chain employs TRBV19 and TRBJ1-1; D call uncertain. The CDR3 extends over 13 amino acids. V was clipped by 8 bases and J by 4 bases, with 14 bases between them. Germline CDR1 and CDR2: LNHDA and SQIVND (reference sequence). Here the CDR3 DNA reads TGTGCCAGTGGTGGACTGACCGTCACTGAAGCTTTCTTT. It encodes CASGGLTVTEAFF.

V usage is TRBV9 and J usage is TRBJ2-2; the D gene is possibly TRBD1 (5 bases). The germline V gene has CDR1 SGDLS and CDR2 YYNGEE. The CDR3 totals 18 residues. The V end was cut by 4 bases, the J end by 0 bases, with 19 bases between. CDR3 amino acids: CASSKQPGHYTNTGELFF. CDR3 nucleotide sequence: TGTGCCAGCAGCAAACAACCAGGGCACTATACGAACACCGGGGAGCTGTTTTTT.